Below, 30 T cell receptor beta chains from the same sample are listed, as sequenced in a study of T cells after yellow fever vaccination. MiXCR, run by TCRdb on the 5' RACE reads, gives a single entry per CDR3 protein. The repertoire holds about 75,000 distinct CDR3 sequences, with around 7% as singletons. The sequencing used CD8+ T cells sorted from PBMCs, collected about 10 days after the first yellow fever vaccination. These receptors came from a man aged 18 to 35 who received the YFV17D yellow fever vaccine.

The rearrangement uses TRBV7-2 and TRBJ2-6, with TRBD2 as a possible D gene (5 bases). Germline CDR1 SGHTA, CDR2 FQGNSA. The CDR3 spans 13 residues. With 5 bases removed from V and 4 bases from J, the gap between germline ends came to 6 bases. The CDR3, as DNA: TGTGCCAGCAGCCCGGGGGGGGCCAACGTCCTGACTTTC. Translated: CASSPGGANVLTF. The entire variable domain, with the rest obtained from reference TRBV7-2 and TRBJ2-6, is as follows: GAGVSQSPSNKVTEKGKDVELRCDPISGHTALYWYRQSLGQGLEFLIYFQGNSAPDKSGLPSDRFSAERTGGSVSTLTIQRTQQEDSAVYLCASSPGGANVLTFGAGSRLTVL.

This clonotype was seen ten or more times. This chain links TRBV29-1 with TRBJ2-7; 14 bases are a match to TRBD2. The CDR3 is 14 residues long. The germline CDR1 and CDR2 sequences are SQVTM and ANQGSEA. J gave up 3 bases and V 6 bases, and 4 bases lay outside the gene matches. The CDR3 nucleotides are TGCAGCGTGGGGGGGACTAGCGGGGGCTACGAGCAGTACTTC. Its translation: CSVGGTSGGYEQYF.

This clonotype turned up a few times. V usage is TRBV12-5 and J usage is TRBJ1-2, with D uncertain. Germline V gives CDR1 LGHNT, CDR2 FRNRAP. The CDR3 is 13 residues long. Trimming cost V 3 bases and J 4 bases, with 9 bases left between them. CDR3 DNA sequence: TGTGCTAGTGGTTTTTCCAGTGGCTATGGCTACACCTTC. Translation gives CASGFSSGYGYTF.

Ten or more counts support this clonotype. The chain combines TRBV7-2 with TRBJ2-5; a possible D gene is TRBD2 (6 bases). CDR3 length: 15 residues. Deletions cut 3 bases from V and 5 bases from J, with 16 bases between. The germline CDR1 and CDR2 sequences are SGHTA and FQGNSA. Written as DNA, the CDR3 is TGTGCCAGCAGCTTCAAAGCGGGTGAAGCGGAGACCCAGTACTTC. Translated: CASSFKAGEAETQYF.

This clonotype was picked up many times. DNA of the CDR3: TGCAGCGTTGGGGCGGGGGACAGGTTCTCAGATACGCAGTATTTT. Amino acids: CSVGAGDRFSDTQYF. The rearrangement joins TRBV29-1 to TRBJ2-3; D may be TRBD1 (8 bases). Trimming shortened V by 4 bases and J by 4 bases, and 18 bases separated the two germline ends. The CDR3 sequence is 15 residues long. Germline V gives CDR1 SQVTM, CDR2 ANQGSEA.

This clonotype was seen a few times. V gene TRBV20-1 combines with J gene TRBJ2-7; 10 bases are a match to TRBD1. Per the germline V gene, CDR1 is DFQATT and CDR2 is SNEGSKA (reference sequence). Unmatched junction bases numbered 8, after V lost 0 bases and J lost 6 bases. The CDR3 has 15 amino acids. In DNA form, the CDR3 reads TGCAGTGCTAGAGATGGGGACAGGGGCGGCAGCGAGCAGTACTTC. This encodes CSARDGDRGGSEQYF.

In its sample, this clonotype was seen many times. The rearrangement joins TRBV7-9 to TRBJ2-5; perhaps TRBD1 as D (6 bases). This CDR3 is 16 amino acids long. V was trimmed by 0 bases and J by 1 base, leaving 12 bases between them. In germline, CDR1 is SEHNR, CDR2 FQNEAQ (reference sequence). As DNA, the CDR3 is TGTGCCAGCAGCTTAGCGGGGGCCATCCTCCAAGAGACCCAGTACTTC. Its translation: CASSLAGAILQETQYF.

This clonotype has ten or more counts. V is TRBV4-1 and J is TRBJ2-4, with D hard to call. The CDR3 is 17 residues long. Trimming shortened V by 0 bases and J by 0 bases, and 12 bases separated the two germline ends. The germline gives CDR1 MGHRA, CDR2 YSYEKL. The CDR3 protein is CASSQEPPGIAKNIQYF. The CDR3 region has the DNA TGCGCCAGCAGCCAAGAGCCCCCTGGGATAGCCAAAAACATTCAGTACTTC.

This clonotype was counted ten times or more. CDR3 DNA: TGTGCCAGCAGTTACTCAGAGAACACTGAAGCTTTCTTT. As protein: CASSYSENTEAFF. The genes are TRBV6-5 and TRBJ1-1; D is unresolved. V gave up 0 bases and J gave up 1 base, with 3 bases separating them. The CDR3 length is 13 residues. The germline V gene encodes CDR1 MNHEY and CDR2 SVGAGI.

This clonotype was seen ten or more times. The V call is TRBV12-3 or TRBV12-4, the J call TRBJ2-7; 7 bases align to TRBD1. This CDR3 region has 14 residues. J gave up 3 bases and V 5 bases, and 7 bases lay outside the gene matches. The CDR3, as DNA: TGTGCCAGCAGTCCCTCACAGGGGATCTACGAGCAGTACTTC. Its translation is CASSPSQGIYEQYF.

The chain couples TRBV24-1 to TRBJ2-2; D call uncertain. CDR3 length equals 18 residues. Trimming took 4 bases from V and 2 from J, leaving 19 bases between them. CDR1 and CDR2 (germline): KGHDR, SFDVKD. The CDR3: CATSETLTDPFNTGELFF. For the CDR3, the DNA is TGTGCCACCAGTGAAACCTTGACGGATCCCTTCAACACCGGGGAGCTGTTTTTT.

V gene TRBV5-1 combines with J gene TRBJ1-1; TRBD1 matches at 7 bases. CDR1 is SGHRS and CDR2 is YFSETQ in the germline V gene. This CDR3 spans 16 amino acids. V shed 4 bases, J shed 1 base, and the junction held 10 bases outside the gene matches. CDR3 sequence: CASSGATGQPNTEAFF. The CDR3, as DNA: TGCGCCAGCAGCGGGGCGACGGGACAGCCGAACACTGAAGCTTTCTTT. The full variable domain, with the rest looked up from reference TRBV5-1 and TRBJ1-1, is KAGVTQTPRYLIKTRGQQVTLSCSPISGHRSVSWYQQTPGQGLQFLFEYFSETQRNKGNFPGRFSGRQFSNSRSEMNVSTLELGDSALYLCASSGATGQPNTEAFFGQGTRLTVV.

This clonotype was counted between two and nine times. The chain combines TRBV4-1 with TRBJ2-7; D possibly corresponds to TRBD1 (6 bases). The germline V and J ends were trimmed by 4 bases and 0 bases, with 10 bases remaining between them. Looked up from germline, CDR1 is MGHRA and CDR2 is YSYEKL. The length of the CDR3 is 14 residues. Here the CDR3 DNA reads TGCGCCAGCAGCCCCGGACAGAACTCCTACGAGCAGTACTTC. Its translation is CASSPGQNSYEQYF.

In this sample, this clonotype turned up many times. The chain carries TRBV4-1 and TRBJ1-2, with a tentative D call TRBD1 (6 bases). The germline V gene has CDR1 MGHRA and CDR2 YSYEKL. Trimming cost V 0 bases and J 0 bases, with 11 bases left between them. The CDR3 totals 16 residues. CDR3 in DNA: TGCGCCAGCAGCCAAGAGAGACGGACAGCTAACTATGGCTACACCTTC. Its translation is CASSQERRTANYGYTF.

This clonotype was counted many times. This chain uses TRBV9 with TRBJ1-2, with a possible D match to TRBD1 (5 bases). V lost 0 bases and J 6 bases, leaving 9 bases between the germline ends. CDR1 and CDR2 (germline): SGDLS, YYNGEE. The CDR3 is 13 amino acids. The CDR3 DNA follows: TGTGCCAGCAGCGTAGGGGAAGGGGATGGCTACACCTTC. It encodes CASSVGEGDGYTF.

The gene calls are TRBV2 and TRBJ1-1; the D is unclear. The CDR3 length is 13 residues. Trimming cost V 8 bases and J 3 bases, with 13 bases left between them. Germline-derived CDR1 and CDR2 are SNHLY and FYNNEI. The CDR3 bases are TGTGCCAGCGGTGCGACGGCTTACACTGAAGCTTTCTTT. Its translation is CASGATAYTEAFF.

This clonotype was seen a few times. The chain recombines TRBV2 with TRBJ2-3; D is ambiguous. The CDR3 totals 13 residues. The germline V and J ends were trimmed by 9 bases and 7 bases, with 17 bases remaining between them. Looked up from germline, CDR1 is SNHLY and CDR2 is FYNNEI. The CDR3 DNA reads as TGTGCCAGTCAAACAAGGGCCCAAAATACGCAGTATTTT. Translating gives CASQTRAQNTQYF. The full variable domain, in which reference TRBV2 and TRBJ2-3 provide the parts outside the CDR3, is EPEVTQTPSHQVTQMGQEVILRCVPISNHLYFYWYRQILGQKVEFLVSFYNNEISEKSEIFDDQFSVERPDGSNFTLKIRSTKLEDSAMYFCASQTRAQNTQYFGPGTRLTVL.

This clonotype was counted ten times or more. This chain's CDR3 is CSVEFTLAKNIQYF. In nucleotides, the CDR3 is TGCAGCGTTGAATTTACTCTAGCCAAAAACATTCAGTACTTC. This chain connects TRBV29-1 to TRBJ2-4; D remains unclear. The CDR3 is made up of 14 amino acids. The germline V gene has CDR1 SQVTM and CDR2 ANQGSEA. The ends were cut back, 2 bases at V and 0 bases at J, with 8 bases in the middle.

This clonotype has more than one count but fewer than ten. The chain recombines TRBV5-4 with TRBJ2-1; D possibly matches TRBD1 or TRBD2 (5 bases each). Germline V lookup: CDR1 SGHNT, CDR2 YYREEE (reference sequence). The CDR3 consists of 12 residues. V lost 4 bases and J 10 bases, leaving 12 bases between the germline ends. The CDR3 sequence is CASSGGRIEQFF. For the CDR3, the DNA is TGTGCCAGCAGCGGGGGACGTATAGAGCAGTTCTTC.

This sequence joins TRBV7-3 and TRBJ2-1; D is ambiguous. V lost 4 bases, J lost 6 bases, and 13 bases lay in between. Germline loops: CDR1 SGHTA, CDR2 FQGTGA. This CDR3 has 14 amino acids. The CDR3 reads CASSSPQAGNEQFF. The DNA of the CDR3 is TGTGCCAGCAGCTCCCCCCAAGCCGGCAATGAGCAGTTCTTC.

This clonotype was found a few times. CDR3 coding DNA: TGCGCCAGCAGCCAGCGACAGGGGGGTGATCAGCCCCAGCATTTT. It specifies CASSQRQGGDQPQHF. The V gene is TRBV4-1, the J gene TRBJ1-5, with 9 bases identical to TRBD1. This CDR3 is built from 15 residues. Germline V CDR1 and CDR2: MGHRA, YSYEKL. After removal of 3 bases from V and 5 bases from J, the junction contained 5 bases not matched to a gene.

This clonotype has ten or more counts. The CDR3 DNA reads TGCGCCAGCAGCCAAGAGGCGTTCAGAGACAGGGGCTATGGCTACACCTTC. It specifies CASSQEAFRDRGYGYTF. The gene calls are TRBV4-3 and TRBJ1-2; 8 bases match TRBD1. Germline loops: CDR1 LGHNA, CDR2 YSLEER. This CDR3 comprises 17 residues. J gave up 4 bases and V 0 bases, and 10 bases lay outside the gene matches.

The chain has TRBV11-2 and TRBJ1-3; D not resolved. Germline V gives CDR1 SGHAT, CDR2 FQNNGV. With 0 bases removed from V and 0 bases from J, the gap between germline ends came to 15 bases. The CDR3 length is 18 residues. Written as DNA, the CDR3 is TGTGCCAGCAGCTTAGATTGGACGATGTACAACTCTGGAAACACCATATATTTT. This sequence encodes CASSLDWTMYNSGNTIYF.

CDR3 DNA: TGTGCCAGCAGCTCCCGGGGTCAGGGATGGCTCTATGGCTACACCTTC. Residues: CASSSRGQGWLYGYTF. The chain uses TRBV13 and TRBJ1-2, with D possibly being TRBD1 (5 bases). This CDR3 region has 16 residues. V was shortened by 4 bases and J by 4 bases, with 19 bases between the two germline ends. Germline V gene sequence: CDR1 PRHDT, CDR2 FYEKMQ (reference sequence).

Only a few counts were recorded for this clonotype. This CDR3 reads CASRLGTGKAFF. The DNA for the CDR3 is TGTGCCAGTAGGCTCGGGACCGGTAAAGCTTTCTTT. V and J are TRBV19 and TRBJ1-1; weak D call: TRBD1 (5 bases). V was trimmed by 6 bases and J by 9 bases, leaving 14 bases between them. CDR3 length: 12 residues. Germline CDR1 is LNHDA and CDR2 is SQIVND (reference sequence).

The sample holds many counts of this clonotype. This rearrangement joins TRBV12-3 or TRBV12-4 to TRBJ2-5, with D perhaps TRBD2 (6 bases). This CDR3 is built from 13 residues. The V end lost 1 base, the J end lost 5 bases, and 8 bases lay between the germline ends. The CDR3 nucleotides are TGTGCCAGCAGTTTAGGGGGGGTCGAGACCCAGTACTTC. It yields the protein CASSLGGVETQYF.

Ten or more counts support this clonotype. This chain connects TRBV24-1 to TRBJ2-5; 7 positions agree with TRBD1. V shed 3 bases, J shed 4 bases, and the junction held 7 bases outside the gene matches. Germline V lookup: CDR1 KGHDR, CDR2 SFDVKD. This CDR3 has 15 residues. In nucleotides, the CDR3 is TGTGCCACCAGTGATGGGGAGACAGGGATAGAGACCCAGTACTTC. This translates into CATSDGETGIETQYF.

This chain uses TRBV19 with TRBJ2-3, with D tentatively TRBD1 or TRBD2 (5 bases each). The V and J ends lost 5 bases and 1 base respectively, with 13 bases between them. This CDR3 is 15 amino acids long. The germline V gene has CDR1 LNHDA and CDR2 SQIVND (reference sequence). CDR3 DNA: TGTGCCAGTAGTCCTGGCCTGGGGGGCACAGATACGCAGTATTTT. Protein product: CASSPGLGGTDTQYF.

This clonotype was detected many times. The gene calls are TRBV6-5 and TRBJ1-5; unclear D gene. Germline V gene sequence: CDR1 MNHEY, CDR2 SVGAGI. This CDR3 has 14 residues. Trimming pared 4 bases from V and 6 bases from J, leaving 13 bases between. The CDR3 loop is CASSFGSLGQPQHF. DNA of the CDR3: TGTGCCAGCAGTTTCGGATCGTTGGGTCAGCCCCAGCATTTT.

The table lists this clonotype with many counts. The CDR3 bases are TGTGCCAGCCTAGGGGCCCCCACAGATACGCAGTATTTT. It specifies CASLGAPTDTQYF. The chain employs TRBV6-6 and TRBJ2-3; D is perhaps TRBD1 (5 bases). Deletions cut 8 bases from V and 2 bases from J, with 11 bases between. Germline V CDR1 and CDR2: MNHNY, SVGAGI (reference sequence). The CDR3 runs 13 residues.